The clone carrying this T cell receptor (beta chain) occurred many times. These data come from a study of T cell repertoires in cytomegalovirus infection. Study context: Matching HLA type, along with CMV infection, was indicated by public TCR beta signatures.

The V gene lost 2 bases and the J gene lost 2 bases, with 15 bases spanning the gap. The CDR3 length is 16 residues. Germline assignment: CDR1 PRHDT and CDR2 FYEKMQ (reference sequence). TCRdb reprocessed the reads via MiXCR and lists one record per CDR3 protein. The sample yields approximately 250,000 distinct CDR3 sequences, around 6.6% seen once. The TCR comes from a human donor in good health (CMV status not recorded). Some clones in this sample may be carry-over from other donors' samples. This rearrangement joins TRBV13 to TRBJ2-5; unclear D gene. The sequencing input was PBMCs. The CDR3 loop reads CASSLRRLGNQETQYF. Written as DNA, the CDR3 is TGTGCCAGCAGCTTAAGAAGATTAGGAAATCAAGAGACCCAGTACTTC.